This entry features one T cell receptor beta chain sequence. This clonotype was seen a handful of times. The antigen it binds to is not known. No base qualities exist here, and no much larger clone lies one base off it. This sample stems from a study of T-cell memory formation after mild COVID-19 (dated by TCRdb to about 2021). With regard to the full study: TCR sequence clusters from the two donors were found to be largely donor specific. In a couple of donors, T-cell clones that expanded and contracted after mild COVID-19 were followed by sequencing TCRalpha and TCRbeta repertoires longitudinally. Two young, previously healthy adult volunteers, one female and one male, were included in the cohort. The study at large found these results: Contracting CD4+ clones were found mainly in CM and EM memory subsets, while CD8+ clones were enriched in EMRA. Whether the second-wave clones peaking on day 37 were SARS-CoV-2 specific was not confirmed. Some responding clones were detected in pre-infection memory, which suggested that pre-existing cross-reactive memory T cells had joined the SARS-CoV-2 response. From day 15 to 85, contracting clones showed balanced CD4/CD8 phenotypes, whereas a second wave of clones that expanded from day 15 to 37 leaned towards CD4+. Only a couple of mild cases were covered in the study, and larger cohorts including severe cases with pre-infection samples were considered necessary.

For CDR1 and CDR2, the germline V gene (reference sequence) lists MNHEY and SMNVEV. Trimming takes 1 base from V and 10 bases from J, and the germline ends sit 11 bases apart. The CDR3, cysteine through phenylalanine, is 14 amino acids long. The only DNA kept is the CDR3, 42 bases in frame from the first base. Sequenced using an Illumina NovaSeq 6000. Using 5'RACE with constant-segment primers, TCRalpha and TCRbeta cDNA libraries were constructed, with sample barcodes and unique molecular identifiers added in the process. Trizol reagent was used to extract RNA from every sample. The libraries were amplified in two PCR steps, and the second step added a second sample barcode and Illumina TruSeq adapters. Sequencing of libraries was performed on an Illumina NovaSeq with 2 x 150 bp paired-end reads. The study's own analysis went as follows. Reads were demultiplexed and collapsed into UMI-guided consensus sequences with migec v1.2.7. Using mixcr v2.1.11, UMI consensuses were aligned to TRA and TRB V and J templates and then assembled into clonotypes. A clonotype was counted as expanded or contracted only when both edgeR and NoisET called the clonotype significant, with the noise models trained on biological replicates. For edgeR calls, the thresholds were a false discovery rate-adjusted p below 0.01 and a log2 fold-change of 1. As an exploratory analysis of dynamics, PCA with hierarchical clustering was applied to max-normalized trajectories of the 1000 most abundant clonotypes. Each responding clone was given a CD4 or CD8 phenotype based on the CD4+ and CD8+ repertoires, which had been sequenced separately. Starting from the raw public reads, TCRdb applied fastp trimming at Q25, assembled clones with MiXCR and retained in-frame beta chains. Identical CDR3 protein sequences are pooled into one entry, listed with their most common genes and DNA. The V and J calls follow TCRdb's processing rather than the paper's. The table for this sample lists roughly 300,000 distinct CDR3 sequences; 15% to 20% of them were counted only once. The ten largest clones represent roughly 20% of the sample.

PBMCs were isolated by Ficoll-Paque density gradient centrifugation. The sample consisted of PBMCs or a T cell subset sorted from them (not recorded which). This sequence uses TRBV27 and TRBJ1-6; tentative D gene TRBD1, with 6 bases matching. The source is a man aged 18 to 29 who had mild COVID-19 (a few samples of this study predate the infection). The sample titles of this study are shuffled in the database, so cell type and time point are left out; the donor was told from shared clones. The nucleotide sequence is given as TGTGCCAGCAGTTTATACAGGGTGGGCTCACCCCTCCACTTT. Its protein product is CASSLYRVGSPLHF.